A single T cell receptor beta chain is shown here with its context. Its specificity is not known. One junction end does not reproduce the germline sequence, and a read error may be involved. No cell sorting was done before RNA was extracted from the tissue. The normal lung tissue was taken more than 3 cm from the tumor edge. The sample belongs to a study of tumor and adjacent non-tumor tissue in lung cancer. The library came from three nested PCR rounds adapted from ARM-PCR protocols. TCRdb itself ran the multiplex PCR reads through MiXCR, one entry per CDR3 protein. The sample records 60,000 to 85,000 distinct CDR3 sequences, more than 65% being singletons. Study results and caveats: Shorter survival was associated with higher TCR diversity in tumors. Tumor repertoires had a smaller top 100 clone share than normal lung. Compared with tumor, normal lung showed significantly lower TCR diversity.

Input material: distant non-tumor lung tissue. The clonotype was recovered from a man aged 60 to 75 with non-small cell lung cancer.

This CDR3 reads CAISFSGGDNEQFF. The CDR3 DNA reads as TGTGCCATCAGCTTTTCGGGGGGGGACAACGAGCAGTTCTTC. The chain uses TRBV11-2 and TRBJ2-1; 8 bases map to TRBD2. The CDR3 extends over 14 amino acids. Germline assignment: CDR1 SGHAT and CDR2 FQNNGV.